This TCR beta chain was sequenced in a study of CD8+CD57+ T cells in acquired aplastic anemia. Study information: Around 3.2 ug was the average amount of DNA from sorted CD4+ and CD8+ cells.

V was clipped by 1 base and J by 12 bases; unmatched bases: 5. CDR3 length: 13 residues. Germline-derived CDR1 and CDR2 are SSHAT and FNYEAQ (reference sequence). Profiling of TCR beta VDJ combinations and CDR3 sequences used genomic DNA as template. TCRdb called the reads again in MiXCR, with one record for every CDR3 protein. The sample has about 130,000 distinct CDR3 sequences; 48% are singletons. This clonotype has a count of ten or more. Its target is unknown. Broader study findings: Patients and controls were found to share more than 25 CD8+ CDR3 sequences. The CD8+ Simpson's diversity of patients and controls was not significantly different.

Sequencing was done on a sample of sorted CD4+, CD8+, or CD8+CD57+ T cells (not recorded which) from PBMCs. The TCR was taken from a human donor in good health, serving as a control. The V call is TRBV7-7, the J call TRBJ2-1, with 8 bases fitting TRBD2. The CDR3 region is CASSLGRAGGQFF. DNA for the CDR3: TGTGCCAGCAGCTTAGGCCGGGCGGGGGGGCAGTTCTTC.